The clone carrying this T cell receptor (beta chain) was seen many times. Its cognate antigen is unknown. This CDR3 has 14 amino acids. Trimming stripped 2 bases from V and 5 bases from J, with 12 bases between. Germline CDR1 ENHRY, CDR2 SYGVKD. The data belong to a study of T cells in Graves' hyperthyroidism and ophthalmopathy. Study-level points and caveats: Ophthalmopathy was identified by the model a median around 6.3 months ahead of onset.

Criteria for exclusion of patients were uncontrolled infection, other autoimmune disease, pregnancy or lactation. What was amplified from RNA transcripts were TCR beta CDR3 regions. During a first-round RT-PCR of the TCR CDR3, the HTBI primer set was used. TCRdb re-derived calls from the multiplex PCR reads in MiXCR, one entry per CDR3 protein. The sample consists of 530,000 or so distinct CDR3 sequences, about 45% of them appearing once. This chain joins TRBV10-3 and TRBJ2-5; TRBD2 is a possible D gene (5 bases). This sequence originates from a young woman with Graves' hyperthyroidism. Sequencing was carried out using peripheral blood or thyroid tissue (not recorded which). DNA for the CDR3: TGTGCCATCAGTGAGGAGGGAGTAGGGGAGACCCAGTACTTC. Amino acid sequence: CAISEEGVGETQYF.